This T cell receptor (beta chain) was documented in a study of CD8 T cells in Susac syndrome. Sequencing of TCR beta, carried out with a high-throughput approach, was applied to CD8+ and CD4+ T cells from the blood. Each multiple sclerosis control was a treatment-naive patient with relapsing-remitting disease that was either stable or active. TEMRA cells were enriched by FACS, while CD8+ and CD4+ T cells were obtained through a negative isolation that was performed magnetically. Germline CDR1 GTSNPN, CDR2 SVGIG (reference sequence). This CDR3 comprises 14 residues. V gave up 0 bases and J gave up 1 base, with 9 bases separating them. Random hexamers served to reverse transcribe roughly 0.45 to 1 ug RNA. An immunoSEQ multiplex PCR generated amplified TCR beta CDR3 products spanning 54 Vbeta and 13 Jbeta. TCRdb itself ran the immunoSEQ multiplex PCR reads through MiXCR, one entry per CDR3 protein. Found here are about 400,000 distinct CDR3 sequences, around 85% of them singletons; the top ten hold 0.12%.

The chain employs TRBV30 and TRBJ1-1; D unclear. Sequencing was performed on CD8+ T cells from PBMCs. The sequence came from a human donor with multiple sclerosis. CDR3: CAWSVLGRNTEAFF. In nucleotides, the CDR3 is TGTGCCTGGAGTGTACTCGGACGGAACACTGAAGCTTTCTTT. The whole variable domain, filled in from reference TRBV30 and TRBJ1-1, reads SQTIHQWPATLVQPVGSPLSLECTVEGTSNPNLYWYRQAAGRGLQLLFYSVGIGQISSEVPQNLSASRPQDRQFILSSKKLLLSDSGFYLCAWSVLGRNTEAFFGQGTRLTVV.